Each of the 7 T cell receptor beta chains below was sequenced from the same sample in a study of CD8+ T cells in alopecia areata. RNA was extracted and reverse transcribed into cDNA as the sequencing template. This table comes from immunoSEQ multiplex PCR, and its TCRdb copy is limited to in-frame clones, with some not included. The profile shows 90,000 to 100,000 clones, about 40% of them singletons. Sample: CD4+ T cells sorted from blood. These receptors were obtained from a human donor with alopecia areata.

The V gene is TRBV2, the J gene TRBJ2-7; 7 bases fit TRBD1. This CDR3 spans 15 amino acids. Trimming cost V 4 bases and J 3 bases; bases outside gene matches: 9. Germline CDR1 is SNHLY and CDR2 is FYNNEI. CDR3 DNA sequence: TGTGCCAGCAGTGTATCCGGGACAGATTTCTACGAGCAGTACTTC. This codes for CASSVSGTDFYEQYF.

This sequence joins TRBV29-1 and TRBJ2-2, with TRBD1 identical over 7 bases. With V trimmed by 7 bases and J by 0 bases, 8 bases remained unmatched. The CDR3 consists of 15 residues. Germline CDR1 and CDR2: SQVTM and ANQGSEA. The CDR3, as DNA: TGCAGCGCCCGACAGGGTCCTGCGAACACCGGGGAGCTGTTTTTT. Its protein product is CSARQGPANTGELFF.

This sequence joins TRBV4-3 and TRBJ2-2, with D possibly TRBD1 on 5 matching bases. CDR3 length equals 17 residues. Trimming left V 2 bases short and J 2 bases short, with 15 bases between. CDR1 and CDR2 (germline): LGHNA, YSLEER. The CDR3 nucleotides are TGCGCCAGCAGCCAATCCCCCCCGACAGCTAACACCGGGGAGCTGTTTTTT. Protein product: CASSQSPPTANTGELFF.

This rearrangement joins TRBV2 to TRBJ2-5; possible D gene TRBD1, 5 bases. Germline V gene data show CDR1 as SNHLY and CDR2 as FYNNEI. V lost 3 bases to trimming and J lost 7 bases, with 12 bases between them. This CDR3 is 13 amino acids long. The CDR3 here is CASSEDNLRTQYF. The DNA for the CDR3 is TGTGCCAGCAGTGAGGACAATCTGCGGACCCAGTACTTC.

The genes are TRBV11-2 and TRBJ2-7; unclear D gene. Germline V lookup: CDR1 SGHAT, CDR2 FQNNGV. This CDR3 has 13 amino acids. Trimming stripped 5 bases from V and 7 bases from J, with 15 bases between. The CDR3 DNA reads TGTGCCAGCAGCCCATTACGGGTCCGGGAGCAGTACTTC. It is translated as CASSPLRVREQYF.

The chain combines TRBV29-1 with TRBJ2-3; 7 bases align to TRBD2. The V gene end was trimmed by 3 bases and the J gene end by 4 bases; junction bases not matched to a gene: 7. This CDR3 comprises 14 residues. Germline values: CDR1 SQVTM, CDR2 ANQGSEA. CDR3 protein: CSVEAGVGADTQYF. The CDR3 DNA follows: TGCAGCGTTGAGGCGGGGGTAGGCGCAGATACGCAGTATTTT.

In its sample, this clone was seen a few times. V gene TRBV23-1 combines with J gene TRBJ2-5; 7 bases agree with TRBD1. TRBV23-1 counts as an open reading frame of uncertain function. V dropped 2 bases and J dropped 5; count of bases not matched to a gene: 8. The CDR3 is made up of 15 amino acids. This CDR3 is CASSQHRGGEETQYF. The CDR3 coding sequence is TGCGCCAGCAGTCAACACAGGGGTGGTGAGGAGACCCAGTACTTC.